This paragraph reports one T cell receptor beta chain. Its specificity is unknown. This sample's time point: pre-treatment sample, taken before nivolumab and TIL therapy. These data come from a study of TIL therapy for anti-PD-1-resistant metastatic lung cancer. The overall study: A handful of tumors were EGFR-mutant and two were ALK-rearranged. Median tumor mutation burden was under 1.9 mutations per megabase.

Study findings and constraints: Patients were highly selected, enriched for treatment-naive, never-smoker and oncogene-addicted cases. TIL clonotype persistence in blood showed no apparent association with response.

The libraries were made with immunoSEQ v3. Profiled with immunoSEQ multiplex PCR; TCRdb holds only in-frame clones, not every one. The top ten clones hold over 13% of a sample with some 50,000 clones, around 80% of them seen once. With 4 bases clipped from V and 6 bases from J, the junction kept 19 bases outside the gene matches. The CDR3 spans 18 residues. Germline V gene lookup returns CDR1 MDHEN and CDR2 SYDVKM. The chain employs TRBV28 and TRBJ1-1; TRBD1 matches 8 bases. The origin of this receptor is a man in his 70s with non-small cell lung cancer. The sequencing here drew on blood, taken at baseline. The CDR3 DNA follows: TGTGCCAGCAGTTCCCGAATACCCGGGACAGGTGATGTTGCTGAAGCTTTCTTT. Translated, it gives CASSSRIPGTGDVAEAFF.